The present T cell receptor (beta chain) was sequenced within a study of blood T cell repertoires in COVID-19. From germline, CDR1 is LNHDA and CDR2 SQIVND (reference sequence). The CDR3 length is 13 residues. Trimming shortened V by 5 bases and J by 6 bases, and 14 bases separated the two germline ends. This table comes from immunoSEQ multiplex PCR, and its TCRdb copy is limited to in-frame clones, with some not included. The sample contains 100,000 to 150,000 clones, over 80% of which appear only once. Input material: peripheral blood. The chain joins TRBV19 to TRBJ2-7; TRBD1 is a possible D gene (6 bases). This TCR derives from a man in his 60s with acute or convalescent COVID-19. The CDR3 region is CASSQARGREQYF. The CDR3, as DNA: TGTGCCAGTAGTCAAGCCAGGGGTCGCGAGCAGTACTTC.